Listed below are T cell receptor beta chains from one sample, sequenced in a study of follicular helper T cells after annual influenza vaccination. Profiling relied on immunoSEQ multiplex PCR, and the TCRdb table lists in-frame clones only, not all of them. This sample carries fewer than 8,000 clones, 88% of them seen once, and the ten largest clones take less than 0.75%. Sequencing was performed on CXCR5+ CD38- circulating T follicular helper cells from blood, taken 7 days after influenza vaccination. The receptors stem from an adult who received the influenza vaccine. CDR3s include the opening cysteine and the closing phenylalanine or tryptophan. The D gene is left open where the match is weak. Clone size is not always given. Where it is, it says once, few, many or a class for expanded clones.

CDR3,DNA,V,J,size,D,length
CASSLQGAGGNTIYF,TGTGCCAGCAGTTTACAGGGGGCGGGTGGAAACACCATATATTTT,TRBV28,TRBJ1-3,NA,TRBD1,15
CASSLLPPPTDTQYF,TGTGCCAGCAGTTTATTGCCCCCACCCACAGATACGCAGTATTTT,TRBV27,TRBJ2-3,NA,NA,15
CASSLTGQGLDGYTF,TGTGCCAGCAGTCTAACGGGACAGGGCTTGGATGGCTACACCTTC,TRBV28,TRBJ1-2,few,TRBD1,15
CASSLGGRAETQYF,TGTGCCAGCAGCTTAGGCGGGAGGGCAGAGACCCAGTACTTC,TRBV7-2,TRBJ2-5,NA,TRBD2,14
CASSFGLGGGAYEQYF,TGTGCCAGCAGCTTCGGGCTAGGGGGGGGAGCCTACGAGCAGTACTTC,TRBV5-4,TRBJ2-7,NA,NA,16
CASSPGGVWTDTQYF,TGTGCCAGCAGCCCCGGGGGGGTGTGGACAGATACGCAGTATTTT,TRBV7-9,TRBJ2-3,NA,TRBD2,15
CASSGGRRETQYF,TGTGCCAGCTCAGGGGGGAGGAGGGAGACCCAGTACTTC,TRBV19,TRBJ2-5,NA,NA,13
CSVEDQAGAGGGYTF,TGCAGCGTTGAAGATCAAGCTGGGGCCGGGGGCGGCTACACCTTC,TRBV29-1,TRBJ1-2,NA,NA,15
CASSTRTSGRATGELFF,TGTGCCAGCAGCACCCGAACTAGCGGGAGGGCCACCGGGGAGCTGTTTTTT,TRBV11-2,TRBJ2-2,NA,TRBD2,17
CASRLPGPRDEQYF,TGCGCCAGCAGGTTACCGGGCCCTAGAGACGAGCAGTACTTC,TRBV10-2,TRBJ2-7,NA,NA,14
CASSDDYKSYEQYF,TGTGCCAGCAGTGATGACTACAAATCCTACGAGCAGTACTTC,TRBV27,TRBJ2-7,few,NA,14
CASSLVQSNEQFF,TGTGCCAGCAGCTTGGTGCAGTCCAATGAGCAGTTCTTC,TRBV5-4,TRBJ2-1,NA,NA,13
CASSFSDLSTKAFF,TGTGCCAGCAGCTTCTCGGACCTATCTACTAAAGCTTTCTTT,TRBV7-2,TRBJ1-1,NA,NA,14
CASSLSLGRGQLYEQYF,TGTGCCAGCAGTTTATCTCTAGGACGGGGACAGCTTTACGAGCAGTACTTC,TRBV27,TRBJ2-7,NA,TRBD1,17
CASGQTGYEQYF,TGTGCCAGCGGCCAGACAGGCTACGAGCAGTACTTC,TRBV6-5,TRBJ2-7,few,NA,12
CASSEAIPGQTEAFF,TGTGCCAGCAGTGAAGCGATACCGGGACAGACTGAAGCTTTCTTT,TRBV6-1,TRBJ1-1,NA,TRBD1,15
CASSTRQGGLDTQYF,TGTGCTAGCAGCACCCGACAGGGGGGGTTAGATACGCAGTATTTT,TRBV7-7,TRBJ2-3,NA,TRBD1,15
CASTEYMGEKLFF,TGTGCCAGCACCGAATATATGGGTGAAAAACTGTTTTTT,TRBV6-5,TRBJ1-4,NA,NA,13
CASRASPGTDTQYF,TGTGCCAGCCGGGCTAGCCCTGGCACAGATACGCAGTATTTT,TRBV6-6,TRBJ2-3,NA,NA,14
CASSSSHRESPLHF,TGCGCCAGCAGCTCGTCTCACAGGGAATCACCCCTCCACTTT,TRBV5-1,TRBJ1-6,NA,NA,14
CASSFKRTDEQYF,TGTGCCAGCAGTTTCAAAAGGACGGACGAGCAGTACTTC,TRBV2,TRBJ2-7,few,NA,13
CASSFGTGAFSYEQYF,TGTGCCAGCAGTTTCGGCACAGGGGCCTTCTCCTACGAGCAGTACTTC,TRBV28,TRBJ2-7,NA,TRBD1,16
CASSQGTGDYQPQHF,TGTGCCAGCAGCCAAGGGACAGGGGATTATCAGCCCCAGCATTTT,TRBV4-2,TRBJ1-5,NA,TRBD1,15
CASTSTGSLYNEQFF,TGTGCCAGCACTTCCACAGGGTCCCTCTACAATGAGCAGTTCTTC,TRBV28,TRBJ2-1,NA,NA,15
CASSRFGGRETQYF,TGTGCTAGCAGTCGGTTTGGAGGGCGAGAGACCCAGTACTTC,TRBV7-7,TRBJ2-5,NA,NA,14
CASSRQGQSYNEQFF,TGTGCCAGCAGTAGACAGGGCCAGTCCTACAATGAGCAGTTCTTC,TRBV27,TRBJ2-1,once,TRBD1,15
CASSFGLAGDSYNEQFF,TGCGCCAGCAGCTTTGGCCTAGCGGGAGACTCCTACAATGAGCAGTTCTTC,TRBV5-1,TRBJ2-1,NA,TRBD2,17
CASSLSSGISYGYTF,TGTGCCAGCAGCCTTAGTAGCGGTATTAGCTATGGCTACACCTTC,TRBV7-2,TRBJ1-2,NA,NA,15
CASSLAHQGGYEQYF,TGTGCCAGCAGCTTAGCGCACCAGGGGGGGTACGAGCAGTACTTC,TRBV7-6,TRBJ2-7,NA,NA,15
CACPRGLAGEAGELFF,TGTGCCTGCCCACGGGGACTAGCGGGAGAGGCCGGGGAGCTGTTTTTT,TRBV30,TRBJ2-2,NA,TRBD2,16
CASSPTAKGEKLFF,TGTGCCAGCAGCCCGACAGCTAAGGGGGAAAAACTGTTTTTT,TRBV6-4,TRBJ1-4,NA,NA,14
CASSNPTGAGAFF,TGTGCCAGCAGTAACCCCACCGGGGCGGGAGCTTTCTTT,TRBV6-6,TRBJ1-1,NA,NA,13
CASSLMGLDSFQETQYF,TGCGCCAGCAGCTTGATGGGGCTGGACTCCTTCCAAGAGACCCAGTACTTC,TRBV5-1,TRBJ2-5,NA,NA,17
CARAGASSSTDTQYF,TGTGCCAGAGCGGGGGCTTCTTCCAGCACAGATACGCAGTATTTT,TRBV30,TRBJ2-3,NA,TRBD2,15
CASSLDPRSTEAFF,TGCGCCAGCAGCTTGGACCCCAGGTCCACTGAAGCTTTCTTT,TRBV5-1,TRBJ1-1,NA,NA,14
CASSWNAEAFF,TGTGCCAGCAGTTGGAATGCTGAAGCTTTCTTT,TRBV6-5,TRBJ1-1,NA,NA,11
CASRRGGPTDTQYF,TGTGCCAGCAGGCGGGGGGGGCCCACAGATACGCAGTATTTT,TRBV6-5,TRBJ2-3,NA,TRBD2,14
CATSRDTGTSGSFF,TGTGCCACCAGCAGGGATACAGGGACTTCGGGATCTTTCTTT,TRBV15,TRBJ1-1,NA,NA,14
CASRGGTPNQPQHF,TGTGCCAGTAGGGGGGGAACCCCGAATCAGCCCCAGCATTTT,TRBV19,TRBJ1-5,NA,NA,14
CATSREGGGREKLFF,TGTGCCACCAGCAGGGAGGGAGGGGGCCGGGAAAAACTGTTTTTT,TRBV15,TRBJ1-4,NA,TRBD1,15
CASSYAGGPRNEQFF,TGTGCCAGCAGTTACGCGGGGGGGCCAAGGAATGAGCAGTTCTTC,TRBV6-6,TRBJ2-1,NA,TRBD2,15
CASSPPLGQETQYF,TGTGCCAGCTCACCACCTTTGGGCCAAGAGACCCAGTACTTC,TRBV18,TRBJ2-5,NA,NA,14
CASEGDREEKLFF,TGTGCCAGCGAGGGTGATAGGGAGGAAAAACTGTTTTTT,TRBV7-2,TRBJ1-4,NA,NA,13
CASSIRGTGGNTGELFF,TGTGCCAGTAGTATTCGGGGGACAGGGGGTAACACCGGGGAGCTGTTTTTT,TRBV19,TRBJ2-2,NA,TRBD1,17
CSVVSGQGLSQYF,TGCAGCGTTGTCTCGGGACAAGGTCTGTCCCAGTACTTC,TRBV29-1,TRBJ2-5,NA,NA,13
CASSSGWGPRTEAFF,TGCGCCAGCAGTTCAGGGTGGGGACCTCGCACTGAAGCTTTCTTT,TRBV5-1,TRBJ1-1,once,NA,15
CASSLSLGVGGYTF,TGTGCCAGCAGTTTATCATTGGGGGTCGGTGGCTACACCTTC,TRBV27,TRBJ1-2,NA,NA,14
CATTGGREAFF,TGTGCCACCACGGGGGGCAGGGAAGCTTTCTTT,TRBV28,TRBJ1-1,NA,NA,11
CASRLDRNYGYTF,TGCGCCAGCAGGCTAGACAGGAACTATGGCTACACCTTC,TRBV5-1,TRBJ1-2,NA,NA,13
CAWSGGEDNEKLFF,TGTGCCTGGAGTGGAGGGGAGGATAATGAAAAACTGTTTTTT,TRBV30,TRBJ1-4,once,NA,14
CASSPPGTSGRREQFF,TGTGCCAGCAGTCCGCCCGGGACTAGCGGGAGACGTGAGCAGTTCTTC,TRBV27,TRBJ2-1,NA,TRBD2,16
CASSLLGGNQYF,TGTGCCAGCAGTTTATTAGGGGGAAACCAGTACTTC,TRBV28,TRBJ2-5,NA,NA,12
CASSTQGSGAQPQHF,TGTGCCAGTAGTACCCAGGGTTCAGGGGCTCAGCCCCAGCATTTT,TRBV19,TRBJ1-5,NA,NA,15
CASSLRSGLPNEQFF,TGTGCCAGCAGCTTACGCAGCGGGCTCCCTAATGAGCAGTTCTTC,TRBV11-3,TRBJ2-1,NA,NA,15